These 6 T cell receptor beta chains came from one sample sequenced in a study of blood T cell repertoires in COVID-19. Sequencing was performed with immunoSEQ multiplex PCR; in TCRdb, only in-frame clones are kept and a portion is missing. The sample includes 400,000 to 500,000 clones, roughly 88% seen only once; the top ten take approximately 1.3%. Sequencing input: PBMCs or T cells enriched from blood (not recorded which). The receptors come from a woman between 18 and 30 years old who had been exposed to COVID-19.

The genes are TRBV11-2 and TRBJ1-1; TRBD1 might be the D (5 bases). Germline CDR1 SGHAT, CDR2 FQNNGV. V dropped 5 bases and J dropped 6 bases, with 16 bases sitting between them. There are 14 residues in the CDR3. For the CDR3, the DNA is TGTGCCAGCAGCGCTCAGGGTTCCGGGCCTGAAGCTTTCTTT. This translates into CASSAQGSGPEAFF.

The rearrangement joins TRBV18 to TRBJ1-1; D remains ambiguous. The CDR3 is made up of 15 amino acids. Germline V gene sequence: CDR1 KGHSH, CDR2 LQKENI. Trimming left V 4 bases short and J 3 bases short, with 15 bases between. The chain's CDR3 is CASSLTSGSDTEAFF. DNA of the CDR3: TGTGCCAGCTCACTCACCTCGGGGTCGGACACTGAAGCTTTCTTT.

As DNA, the CDR3 is TGCGCCAGCAGCTTGGCCGGGACAGGGGCCGAGCAGTACTTC. It codes for CASSLAGTGAEQYF. V and J are TRBV5-1 and TRBJ2-7; 10 bases agree with TRBD1. Trimming took 0 bases from V and 6 from J; bases not matched to a gene: 3. Per the germline V gene, CDR1 is SGHRS and CDR2 is YFSETQ. CDR3 size: 14 residues.

The chain uses TRBV2 and TRBJ2-1; TRBD2 agrees at 9 bases. Germline values: CDR1 SNHLY, CDR2 FYNNEI. Trimming at V came to 0 bases and at J to 7 bases, leaving 13 bases not matched to a gene. The CDR3 covers 18 residues. The CDR3 here is CASSEALQGGGARNEQFF. CDR3 nucleotides: TGTGCCAGCAGTGAAGCGCTTCAGGGCGGGGGGGCCAGAAATGAGCAGTTCTTC.

V gene TRBV5-1 combines with J gene TRBJ1-4; D gene unclear. The ends were cut back, 4 bases at V and 0 bases at J, with 4 bases in the middle. Per germline, CDR1 SGHRS and CDR2 YFSETQ. The CDR3 is 13 amino acids. CDR3 amino acids: CASSLATNEKLFF. The CDR3 region has the DNA TGCGCCAGCAGCCTTGCAACTAATGAAAAACTGTTTTTT.

This clone appeared a few times. The chain employs TRBV5-8 and TRBJ2-7; no reliable D call. CDR3 length equals 11 residues. Germline CDR1 reads SGHTS; CDR2 reads YDEGEE. Trimming pared 1 base from V and 5 bases from J, leaving 4 bases between. CDR3 sequence (DNA): TGTGCCAGCAGCTTGCTCCACGAGCAGTACTTC. Protein product: CASSLLHEQYF.